This T cell receptor (beta chain) was obtained from a study of cytomegalovirus exposure and HLA in healthy donors. As for the study in general: When 350 to 500 donors were genotyped, over 80% of them were found to fall in the Caucasian-associated ancestry cluster. Study-level points and caveats: As a later analysis showed, a missense DCLRE1C variant was linked to trimming of TCR beta V- and J-genes. Later findings reportedly placed an Asian-associated ancestry cluster below the approximately 630-donor mean for N-insertions.

60 Vbeta and 13 Jbeta primers were used in PCR. Clones were sequenced by immunoSEQ multiplex PCR, and TCRdb holds only the in-frame ones, with some missing. The sample gives some 90,000 clones, approximately 74% of which show up once; 13% to 15% is in the top ten. The CDR3 loop spans 15 amino acids. V was pared by 3 bases and J by 0 bases, with 11 bases between. With regard to this clone: Antigen: not known.

The V gene is TRBV23-1, the J gene TRBJ2-5, with D possibly matching TRBD1 (5 bases). TRBV23-1 qualifies as an ORF whose function is uncertain. Input material: PBMCs. The sequence came from a woman in her 70s in good health and CMV-seropositive. CDR3 sequence reads: CASSHLTEYQETQYF. The DNA for the CDR3 is TGCGCCAGCAGTCACCTGACAGAATACCAAGAGACCCAGTACTTC.